The present TCR beta chain was sequenced within a study of cytomegalovirus exposure and HLA in healthy donors. The study's findings and limits: In vitro checks showed that a few CMV-associated chains really do target CMV antigens. First-cohort TCR clusters were later found to tend to co-occur in the approximately 110 validation repertoires. Some TCR beta chains (over 150 of them) were listed as cytomegalovirus-associated.

TCRdb keeps only in-frame clones here, not all; method: immunoSEQ multiplex PCR. The sample carries approximately 220,000 clones, approximately 87% recorded once. The junction had 5 bases not matched to a gene; V was cut back by 0 bases and J by 5 bases. The germline gives CDR1 SGHRS, CDR2 YFSETQ. The CDR3 contains 15 residues. Comment on this clone: Antigen unknown.

The chain joins TRBV5-1 to TRBJ2-3; TRBD2 agrees at 8 bases. The receptor was isolated from a man between 18 and 29 years old in good health and CMV-seronegative. Sequencing was done on a sample of PBMCs. CDR3 amino acids: CASSLAGGPRDTQYF. The CDR3 nucleotides read TGCGCCAGCAGCTTGGCGGGGGGGCCCCGAGATACGCAGTATTTT.